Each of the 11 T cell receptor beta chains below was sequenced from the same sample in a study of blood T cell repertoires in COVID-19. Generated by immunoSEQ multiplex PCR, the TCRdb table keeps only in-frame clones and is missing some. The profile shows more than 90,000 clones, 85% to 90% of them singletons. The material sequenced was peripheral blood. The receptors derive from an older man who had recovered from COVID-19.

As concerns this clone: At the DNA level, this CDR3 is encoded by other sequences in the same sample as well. The CDR3 region is CASSSGTANYGYTF. DNA of the CDR3: TGTGCCAGCAGCTCCGGGACAGCTAACTATGGCTACACCTTC. The chain couples TRBV5-4 to TRBJ1-2, with 7 positions matching TRBD1. There are 14 residues in the CDR3. The germline V gene has CDR1 SGHNT and CDR2 YYREEE (reference sequence). The V and J ends lost 3 bases and 0 bases, in that order; junction bases with no gene match: 2.

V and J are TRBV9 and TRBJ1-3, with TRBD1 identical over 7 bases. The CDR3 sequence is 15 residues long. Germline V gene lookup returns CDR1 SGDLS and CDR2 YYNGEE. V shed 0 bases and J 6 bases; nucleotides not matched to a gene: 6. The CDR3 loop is CASSVEGQRLNTIYF. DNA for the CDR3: TGTGCCAGCAGCGTAGAGGGACAGAGGTTAAACACCATATATTTT.

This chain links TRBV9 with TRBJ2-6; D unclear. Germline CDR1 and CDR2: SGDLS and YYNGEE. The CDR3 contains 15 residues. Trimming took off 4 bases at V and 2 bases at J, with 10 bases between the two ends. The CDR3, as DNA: TGTGCCAGCAGCTCCTTGGCTGCTGGGGCCAACGTCCTGACTTTC. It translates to CASSSLAAGANVLTF.

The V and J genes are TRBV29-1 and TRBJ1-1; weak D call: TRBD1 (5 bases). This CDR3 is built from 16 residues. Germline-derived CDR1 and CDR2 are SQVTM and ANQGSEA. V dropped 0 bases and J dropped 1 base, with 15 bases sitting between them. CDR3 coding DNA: TGCAGCGTTGAAGAGATATTCACAGGTTCGAACACTGAAGCTTTCTTT. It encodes CSVEEIFTGSNTEAFF.

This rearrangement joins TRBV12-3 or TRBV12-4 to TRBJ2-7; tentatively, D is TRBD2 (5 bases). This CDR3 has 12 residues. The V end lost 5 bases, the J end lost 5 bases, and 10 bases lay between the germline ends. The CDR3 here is CASSQTRHEQYF. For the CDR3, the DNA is TGTGCCAGCAGTCAAACTAGACACGAGCAGTACTTC.

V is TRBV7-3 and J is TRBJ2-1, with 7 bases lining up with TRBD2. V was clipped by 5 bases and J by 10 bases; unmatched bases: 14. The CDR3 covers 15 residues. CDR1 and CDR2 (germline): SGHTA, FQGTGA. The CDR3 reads CASSLSGDLGGEQFF. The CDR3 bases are TGTGCCAGCAGCCTCAGCGGGGACCTCGGCGGGGAGCAGTTCTTC.

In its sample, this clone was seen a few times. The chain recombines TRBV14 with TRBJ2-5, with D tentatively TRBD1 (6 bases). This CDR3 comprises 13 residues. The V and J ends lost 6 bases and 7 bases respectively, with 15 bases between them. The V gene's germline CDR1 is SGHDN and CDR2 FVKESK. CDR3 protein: CASSDRTWGTQYF. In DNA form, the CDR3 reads TGTGCCAGCAGTGACAGGACCTGGGGGACCCAGTACTTC.

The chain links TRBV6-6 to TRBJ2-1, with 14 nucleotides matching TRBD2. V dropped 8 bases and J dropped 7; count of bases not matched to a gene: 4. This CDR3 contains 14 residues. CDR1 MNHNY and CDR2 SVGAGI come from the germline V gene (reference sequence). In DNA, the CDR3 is TGTGCCAGCGGGACTAGCGGGAGCAGGAATGAGCAGTTCTTC. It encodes CASGTSGSRNEQFF.

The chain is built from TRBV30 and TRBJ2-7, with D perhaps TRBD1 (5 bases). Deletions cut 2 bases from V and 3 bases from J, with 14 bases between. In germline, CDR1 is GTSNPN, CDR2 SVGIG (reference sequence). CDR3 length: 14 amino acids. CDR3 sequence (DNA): TGTGCCTGGAGTCCGTACGTAACAGGCTACGAGCAGTACTTC. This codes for CAWSPYVTGYEQYF.

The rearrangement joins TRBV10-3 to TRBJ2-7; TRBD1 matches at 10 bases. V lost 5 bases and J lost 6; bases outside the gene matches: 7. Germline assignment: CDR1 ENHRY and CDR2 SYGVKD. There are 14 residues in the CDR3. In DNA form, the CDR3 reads TGTGCCATCAGTACGACAGGGGGCGGGTCCGAGCAGTACTTC. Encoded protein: CAISTTGGGSEQYF.

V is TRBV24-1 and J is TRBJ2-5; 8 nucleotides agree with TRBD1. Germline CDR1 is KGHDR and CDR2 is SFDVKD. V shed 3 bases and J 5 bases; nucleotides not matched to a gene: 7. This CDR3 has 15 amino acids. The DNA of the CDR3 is TGTGCCACCAGTGATGCTCAGGGGGCGGGGGAGACCCAGTACTTC. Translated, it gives CATSDAQGAGETQYF.